This T cell receptor (beta chain) was profiled in a study of tumor-infiltrating lymphocytes in primary liver carcinoma. CDR1 and CDR2 (germline): SGHDN, FVKESK. The CDR3 consists of 15 residues. Trimming left V 4 bases short and J 3 bases short, with 16 bases between. Details on this clonotype: Its antigen is not identified.

TCR beta cDNA was prepared out of about 530 ng total RNA by means of a constant-region primer. Sequencing libraries for TCR beta derived from three nested multiplex PCR rounds that used slightly modified ARM-PCR. The opening two PCR rounds, roughly 11 cycles each, paired TRBV1-TRBV30 forward primers with a C-beta reverse primer. TCRdb re-called the multiplex PCR reads through MiXCR, storing one row per CDR3 protein. This sample has 20,000 to 25,000 distinct CDR3 sequences, with roughly 79% found just once. The study, taken as a whole, reports: The overlap of tumor-adjacent and tumor-blood pairs was smaller than that of tumor region pairs. Top-250-clone fractions were significantly higher in tumors than in blood (p = 0.039).

From unsorted bulk tissue weighing roughly 17-31 mg, DNA and RNA were co-extracted. Surgical resection was the treatment these patients received for primary liver carcinoma. Samples were taken from five separate regions (per tumor). The chain couples TRBV14 to TRBJ2-7, with TRBD2 as a possible D gene (6 bases). The receptor's source is a woman in her twenties or thirties with primary liver carcinoma and hepatitis B virus infection. The sample consisted of liver tumor tissue from sampling region 1. Subset indicated: tumor region T1, superior pole. CDR3 loop: CASSRTAGTDYEQYF. The CDR3 nucleotides read TGTGCCAGCAGCCGGACGGCGGGGACCGACTACGAGCAGTACTTC.